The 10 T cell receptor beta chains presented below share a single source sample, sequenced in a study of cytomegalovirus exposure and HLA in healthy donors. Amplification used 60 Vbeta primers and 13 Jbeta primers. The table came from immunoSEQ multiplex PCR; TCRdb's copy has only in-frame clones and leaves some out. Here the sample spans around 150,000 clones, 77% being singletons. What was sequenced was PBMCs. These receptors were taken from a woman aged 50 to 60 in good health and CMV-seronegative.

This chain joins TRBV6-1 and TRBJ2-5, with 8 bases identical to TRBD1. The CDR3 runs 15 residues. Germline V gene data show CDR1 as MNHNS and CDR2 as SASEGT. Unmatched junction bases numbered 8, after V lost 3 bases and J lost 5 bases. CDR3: CASSEWQGAAETQYF. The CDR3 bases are TGTGCCAGCAGTGAGTGGCAGGGGGCCGCGGAGACCCAGTACTTC.

The CDR3 region has the DNA TGTGCCTGGGGGACAGGGAATCCCCTCCACTTT. Translating it yields CAWGTGNPLHF. The chain employs TRBV30 and TRBJ1-6; TRBD1 aligns across 9 bases. The V gene end was trimmed by 5 bases and the J gene end by 13 bases; junction bases not matched to a gene: 3. Germline CDR1 and CDR2: GTSNPN and SVGIG (reference sequence). The CDR3 is 11 amino acids.

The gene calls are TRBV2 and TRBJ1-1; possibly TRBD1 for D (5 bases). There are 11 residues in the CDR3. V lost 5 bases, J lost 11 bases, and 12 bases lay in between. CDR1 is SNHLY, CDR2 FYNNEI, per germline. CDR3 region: CASSIPRQAFF. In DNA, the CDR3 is TGTGCCAGCAGTATCCCCAGACAGGCTTTCTTT.

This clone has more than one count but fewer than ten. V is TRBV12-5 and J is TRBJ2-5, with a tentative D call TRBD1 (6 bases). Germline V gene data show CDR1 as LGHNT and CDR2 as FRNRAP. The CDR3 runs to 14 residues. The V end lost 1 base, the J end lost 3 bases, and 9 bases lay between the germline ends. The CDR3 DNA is TGTGCTAGTGGTTTGGGACAGGACGAAGAGACCCAGTACTTC. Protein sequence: CASGLGQDEETQYF.

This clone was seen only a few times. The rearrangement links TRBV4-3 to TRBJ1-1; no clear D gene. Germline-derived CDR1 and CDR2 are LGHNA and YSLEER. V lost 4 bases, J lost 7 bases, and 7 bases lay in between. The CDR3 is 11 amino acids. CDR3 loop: CASSRGGEAFF. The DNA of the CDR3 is TGCGCCAGCAGCCGGGGAGGTGAAGCTTTCTTT.

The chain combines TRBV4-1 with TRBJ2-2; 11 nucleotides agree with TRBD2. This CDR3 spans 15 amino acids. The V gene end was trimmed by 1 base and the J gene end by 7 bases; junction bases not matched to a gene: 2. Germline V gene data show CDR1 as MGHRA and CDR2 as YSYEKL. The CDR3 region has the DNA TGCGCCAGCAGCCAAGGACTAGCGGGGTTCGGGGAGCTGTTTTTT. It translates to CASSQGLAGFGELFF.

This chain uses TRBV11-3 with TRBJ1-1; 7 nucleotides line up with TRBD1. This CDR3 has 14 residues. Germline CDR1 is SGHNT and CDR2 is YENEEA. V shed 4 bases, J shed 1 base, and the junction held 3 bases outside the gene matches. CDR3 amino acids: CASSYRGGNTEAFF. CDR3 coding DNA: TGTGCCAGCAGCTACAGGGGTGGGAACACTGAAGCTTTCTTT.

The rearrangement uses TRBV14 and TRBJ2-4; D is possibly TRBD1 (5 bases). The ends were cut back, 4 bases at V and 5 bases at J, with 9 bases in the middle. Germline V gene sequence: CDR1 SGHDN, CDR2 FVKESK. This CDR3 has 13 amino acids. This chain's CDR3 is CASSPDIQNIQYF. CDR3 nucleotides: TGTGCCAGCAGCCCGGACATACAAAACATTCAGTACTTC.

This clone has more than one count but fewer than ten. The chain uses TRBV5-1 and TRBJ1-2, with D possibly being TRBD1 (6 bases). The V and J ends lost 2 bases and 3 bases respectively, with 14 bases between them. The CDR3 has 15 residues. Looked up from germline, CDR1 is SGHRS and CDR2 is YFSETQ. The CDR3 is CASSFTGNRDYGYTF. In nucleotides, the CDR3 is TGCGCCAGCAGCTTTACAGGGAATAGGGACTATGGCTACACCTTC. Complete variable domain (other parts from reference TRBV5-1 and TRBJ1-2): KAGVTQTPRYLIKTRGQQVTLSCSPISGHRSVSWYQQTPGQGLQFLFEYFSETQRNKGNFPGRFSGRQFSNSRSEMNVSTLELGDSALYLCASSFTGNRDYGYTFGSGTRLTVV.

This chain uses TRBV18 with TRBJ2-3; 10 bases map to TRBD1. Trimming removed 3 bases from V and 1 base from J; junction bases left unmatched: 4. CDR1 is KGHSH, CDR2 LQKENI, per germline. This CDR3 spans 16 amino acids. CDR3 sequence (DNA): TGTGCCAGCTCACCTGCCGGGACAGGGGGCACAGATACGCAGTATTTT. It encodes CASSPAGTGGTDTQYF.